This T cell receptor (beta chain) is from a study of patients and donors after allogeneic stem cell transplantation. TCRdb re-derived calls from the RT-PCR reads in MiXCR, one entry per CDR3 protein. The table has about 960,000 distinct CDR3 sequences, about 20% seen once. CDR1 and CDR2 from the germline V gene are SNHLY and FYNNEI. Deletions cut 2 bases from V and 9 bases from J, with 11 bases between. This CDR3 is 12 amino acids long. The rearrangement joins TRBV2 to TRBJ2-7; D is uncertain. Sequenced material: blood, either unsorted or a sorted T cell fraction (not recorded which). The origin of this receptor is a human donor who was either an allogeneic HSCT recipient or a stem cell or donor lymphocyte infusion donor (not recorded which). It is not recorded whose cells these are; they may come from a transplant donor. The DNA of the CDR3 is TGTGCCAGCAGTGAATTATGGGCCGGGCAGTACTTC. Its protein is CASSELWAGQYF.